These T cell receptor beta chains were read from a single sample in a study of identical twins. TCRdb recomputed calls from the 5' RACE reads with MiXCR, one row per CDR3 protein. The sample records about 220,000 distinct CDR3 sequences, under 10% being singletons. This sample also belongs to another study, concerning yellow fever vaccine responses in identical twins.

Sequences were obtained from memory (CD45RO+) T cells sorted from blood. Receptors originate from a young woman in good health. The CDR3 runs from the conserved cysteine through the conserved F or W. D genes are given only for firm matches. Expanded clones are given a class, and other clones once, few, many or no size at all.

j_gene,d_gene,abundance,v_gene,CDR3nt,CDR3aa
TRBJ1-6,.,.,TRBV12-3/TRBV12-4,TGTGCCAGCAGTGTACCCGGGACGTTGGATTCACCCCTCCACTTT,CASSVPGTLDSPLHF
TRBJ2-1,TRBD1,many,TRBV5-6,TGTGCCAGCAGCTTGACAGGGGGCGTCACCTACAATGAGCAGTTCTTC,CASSLTGGVTYNEQFF
TRBJ2-5,.,.,TRBV20-1,TGCAGTGCCAGAACCGCCAGGGTAAACCAGTACTTC,CSARTARVNQYF
TRBJ2-7,.,many,TRBV6-6,TGTGCCAGCCATGGGCGGACCTACGAGCAGTACTTC,CASHGRTYEQYF
TRBJ2-3,TRBD1,many,TRBV20-1,TGCAGTGCTAGAGAGACAGGGTTTGCAGATACGCAGTATTTT,CSARETGFADTQYF
TRBJ1-2,TRBD1,few,TRBV20-1,TGCAGTACAGCACTGACAGGGTATAATGGTGGCTACACCTTC,CSTALTGYNGGYTF
TRBJ2-1,.,few,TRBV7-2,TGTGCCAGCAGCAAAATCAATGAGCAGTTCTTC,CASSKINEQFF
TRBJ2-1,TRBD2,many,TRBV20-1,TGCAGTGCTAGCCTAGCGGGAGGTAACAATGAGCAGTTCTTC,CSASLAGGNNEQFF
TRBJ2-5,.,.,TRBV11-2,TGTGCCAGCAGCCCCACCGCAGAGACCCAGTACTTC,CASSPTAETQYF
TRBJ2-7,.,.,TRBV20-1,TGCAGTGCTAGAGATTGGCAGGGAACCTACGAGCAGTACTTC,CSARDWQGTYEQYF
TRBJ2-7,TRBD1,.,TRBV10-3,TGTGCCATCAGTGAGTCGGACCCAGGGGGCGGATACGAGCAGTACTTC,CAISESDPGGGYEQYF
TRBJ2-2,.,.,TRBV6-1,TGTGCCAGCGTCCGGTTTGCCACCGGGGAGCTGTTTTTT,CASVRFATGELFF
TRBJ2-2,TRBD2,few,TRBV11-2,TGTGCCAGCAGCCCGGGGACTAGCGGGAGGGCCTTGACCGGGGAGCTGTTTTTT,CASSPGTSGRALTGELFF
TRBJ2-3,.,many,TRBV7-9,TGTGCCAGCAGCTTAGCACGGGCGACCCACACAGATACGCAGTATTTT,CASSLARATHTDTQYF
TRBJ2-7,TRBD1,many,TRBV4-3,TGCGCCAGCAGCGAGGGACAGGGAGGTAGCTACGAGCAGTACTTC,CASSEGQGGSYEQYF
TRBJ1-5,.,many,TRBV12-3/TRBV12-4,TGTGCCAGCACCACGGCAGGACGAGATCAGCCCCAGCATTTT,CASTTAGRDQPQHF
TRBJ2-1,.,many,TRBV9,TGTGCCAGCAGCGTAGAAACGGGAGCTCAGTTCTTC,CASSVETGAQFF
TRBJ1-6,TRBD1,few,TRBV5-8,TGTGCCAGCAGCTATAGGGGGGACAGGACAAAATCACCCCTCCACTTT,CASSYRGDRTKSPLHF
TRBJ2-5,TRBD1,many,TRBV2,TGTGCCAGCAGGTTAAACAGGGGGTCACAAGAGACCCAGTACTTC,CASRLNRGSQETQYF
TRBJ2-1,TRBD2,many,TRBV12-3/TRBV12-4,TGTGCCAGCAGTTTAGGAGCGGGAGGTCTCAATGAGCAGTTCTTC,CASSLGAGGLNEQFF
TRBJ2-2,TRBD2,many,TRBV4-3,TGCGCCAGCAGGGATAGCGGGAGGGCGGACACCGGGGAGCTGTTTTTT,CASRDSGRADTGELFF
TRBJ2-1,.,few,TRBV2,TGTGCCAGCAGTGGGGGTAGCAGGAATGAGCAGTTCTTC,CASSGGSRNEQFF
TRBJ2-3,TRBD2,.,TRBV3-1,TGTGCCAGCAGCCCCCAGCGTCCCTCACTAGCGGCGACCACAGATACGCAGTATTTT,CASSPQRPSLAATTDTQYF
TRBJ2-2,.,.,TRBV15,TGTGCCACCAGCAGGCTACCGAGGGGGGGGCTGAACACCGGGGAGCTGTTTTTT,CATSRLPRGGLNTGELFF
TRBJ2-5,TRBD1,many,TRBV5-8,TGTGCCAGCAGCTTGGCAATACCGGGACAGGGGGCGGAGACCCAGTACTTC,CASSLAIPGQGAETQYF
TRBJ2-1,TRBD2,.,TRBV11-2,TGTGCCAGCAGCTCCGGAAGTGTTGGGACTAGCGTGAACAATGAGCAGTTCTTC,CASSSGSVGTSVNNEQFF
TRBJ1-5,TRBD1,.,TRBV10-3,TGTGCCGAGGGGGCAGACAATCAGCCCCAGCATTTT,CAEGADNQPQHF
TRBJ1-4,.,many,TRBV7-8,TGTGCCAGCAGCCGAACTGGCCAAGAAAAACTGTTTTTT,CASSRTGQEKLFF
TRBJ2-5,TRBD2,few,TRBV6-1,TGTGCCAGCAGCCGACTAGCGGGGAAACAAGAGACCCAGTACTTC,CASSRLAGKQETQYF
TRBJ1-4,.,many,TRBV20-1,TGCAGTGCTAGGCGTGGCATGTTTGAAAAACTGTTTTTT,CSARRGMFEKLFF
TRBJ2-4,.,.,TRBV20-1,TGCAGTGCTAGAAGTGCGTCAGTTGTAACCATTCAGTACTTC,CSARSASVVTIQYF